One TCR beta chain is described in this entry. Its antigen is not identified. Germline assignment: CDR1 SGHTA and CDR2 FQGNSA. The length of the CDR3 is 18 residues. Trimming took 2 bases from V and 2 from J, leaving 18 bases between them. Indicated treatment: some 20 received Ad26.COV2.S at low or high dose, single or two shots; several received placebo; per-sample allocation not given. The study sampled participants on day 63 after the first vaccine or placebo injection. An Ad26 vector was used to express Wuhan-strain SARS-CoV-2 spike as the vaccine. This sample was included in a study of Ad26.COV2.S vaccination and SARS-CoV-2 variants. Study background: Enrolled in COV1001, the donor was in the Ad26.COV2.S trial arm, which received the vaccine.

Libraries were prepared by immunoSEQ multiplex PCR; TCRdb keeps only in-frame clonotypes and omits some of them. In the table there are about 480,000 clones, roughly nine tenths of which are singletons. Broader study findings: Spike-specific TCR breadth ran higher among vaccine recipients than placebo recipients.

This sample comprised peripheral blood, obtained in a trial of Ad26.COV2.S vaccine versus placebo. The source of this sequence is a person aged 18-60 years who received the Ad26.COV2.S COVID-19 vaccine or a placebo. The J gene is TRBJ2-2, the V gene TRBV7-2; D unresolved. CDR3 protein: CASSLYLPGLFNTGELFF. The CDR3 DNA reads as TGTGCCAGCAGCTTATACTTGCCAGGCCTCTTTAACACCGGGGAGCTGTTTTTT.